This TCR beta chain came from a study of blood T cell repertoires in COVID-19. The overall study: The United States, Italy and Spain provided the acute and convalescent COVID-19 samples. Nucleic acid was either cDNA or gDNA, and it came from T cells, B-cell-depleted T cells, or PBMCs.

Per the germline V gene, CDR1 is KGHSH and CDR2 is LQKENI. The CDR3 sequence is 15 residues long. Trimming took 3 bases from V and 2 from J; bases not matched to a gene: 7. This clone was detected a few times. Measured with immunoSEQ multiplex PCR; TCRdb has only the in-frame clones, and not every one. The repertoire holds roughly 170,000 clones, 85% to 90% seen once, with around 21% in the top ten. This receptor was taken from a man between 65 and 85 years old with active or convalescent COVID-19. This rearrangement joins TRBV18 to TRBJ2-7, with 7 bases aligning to TRBD1. Sequencing was done on a sample of peripheral blood. This CDR3 is CASSPLGQPPYEQYF. CDR3 nucleotide sequence: TGTGCCAGCTCACCCCTGGGACAGCCTCCCTACGAGCAGTACTTC.